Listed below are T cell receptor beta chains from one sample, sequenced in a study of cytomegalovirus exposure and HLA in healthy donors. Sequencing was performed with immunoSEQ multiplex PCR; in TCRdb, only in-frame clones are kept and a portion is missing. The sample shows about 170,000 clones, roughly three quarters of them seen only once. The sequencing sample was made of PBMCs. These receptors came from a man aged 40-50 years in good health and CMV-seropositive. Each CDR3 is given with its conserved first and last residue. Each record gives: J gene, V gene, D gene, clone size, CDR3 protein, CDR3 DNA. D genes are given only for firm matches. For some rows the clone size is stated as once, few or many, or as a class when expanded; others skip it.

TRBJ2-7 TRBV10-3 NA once CAISESGLPYEQYF TGTGCCATCAGTGAATCGGGACTTCCTTACGAGCAGTACTTC
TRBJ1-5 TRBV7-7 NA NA CASSLGGGRFNQPQHF TGTGCTAGCAGCTTAGGTGGGGGCAGATTCAATCAGCCCCAGCATTTT
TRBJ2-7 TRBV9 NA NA CASSPGPGLSYEQYF TGTGCCAGCAGCCCAGGGCCCGGCTTGTCTTACGAGCAGTACTTC
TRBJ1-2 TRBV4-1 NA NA CASSQVQGTPLGYTF TGCGCCAGCAGCCAGGTACAGGGTACCCCCCTCGGCTACACCTTC
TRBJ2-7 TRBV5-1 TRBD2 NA CASSAGILAGSQEQYF TGCGCCAGCAGCGCGGGGATCCTAGCGGGGTCACAGGAGCAGTACTTC
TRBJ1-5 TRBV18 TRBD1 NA CASSPDRAGQPQHF TGTGCCAGCTCACCCGACAGGGCGGGACAGCCCCAGCATTTT
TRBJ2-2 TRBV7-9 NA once CASSSRVTNTGELFF TGTGCCAGCAGCTCCAGGGTTACAAACACCGGGGAGCTGTTTTTT
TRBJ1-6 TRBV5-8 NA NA CASSFDGGAYNSPLHF TGTGCCAGCAGCTTTGATGGGGGCGCCTATAATTCACCCCTCCACTTT
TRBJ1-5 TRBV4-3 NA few CASSQRINQPQHF TGCGCCAGCAGCCAACGTATCAATCAGCCCCAGCATTTT
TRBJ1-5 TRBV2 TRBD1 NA CASRWGTGGGQPQHF TGTGCCAGCAGGTGGGGGACAGGGGGAGGGCAGCCCCAGCATTTT
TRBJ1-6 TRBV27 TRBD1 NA CASSSTGVNSPLHF TGTGCCAGCAGCTCTACAGGGGTTAATTCACCCCTCCACTTT
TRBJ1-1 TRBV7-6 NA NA CASSGNRKTEAFF TGTGCCAGCAGCGGTAACAGGAAAACTGAAGCTTTCTTT
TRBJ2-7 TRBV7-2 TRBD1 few CASSSIQGFYEQYF TGTGCCAGCAGCTCGATACAGGGGTTCTACGAGCAGTACTTC
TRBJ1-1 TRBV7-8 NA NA CASSLGQNTEAFF TGTGCCAGCAGCCTCGGACAGAACACTGAAGCTTTCTTT
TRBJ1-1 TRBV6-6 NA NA CASSGVRGESEAFF TGTGCCAGCAGTGGCGTCAGGGGAGAATCTGAAGCTTTCTTT
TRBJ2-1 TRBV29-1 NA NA CSASDREGTYEQFF TGCAGCGCTTCGGACAGGGAGGGGACTTATGAGCAGTTCTTC
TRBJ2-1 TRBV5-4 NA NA CASSPWRVNNEQFF TGTGCCAGCAGCCCCTGGCGGGTCAACAATGAGCAGTTCTTC
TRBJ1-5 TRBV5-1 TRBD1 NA CASCLGTGVGDQPQHF TGCGCCAGCTGCCTCGGGACAGGGGTAGGGGATCAGCCCCAGCATTTT
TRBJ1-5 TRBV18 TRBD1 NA CASSPDRASGQPQHF TGTGCCAGCTCACCCGACAGGGCTAGTGGTCAGCCCCAGCATTTT
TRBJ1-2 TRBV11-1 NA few CASRPSGNGGYTF TGTGCCAGCAGGCCTTCAGGGAATGGCGGCTACACCTTC
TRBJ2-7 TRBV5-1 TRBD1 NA CASSLYRGTPYEQYF TGCGCCAGCAGCTTGTACAGGGGAACCCCCTACGAGCAGTACTTC
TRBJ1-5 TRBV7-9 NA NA CASSFLGVNQPQHF TGTGCCAGCAGCTTCCTAGGGGTCAATCAGCCCCAGCATTTT
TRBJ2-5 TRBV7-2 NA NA CASSSDSHSQETQYF TGTGCCAGCAGCTCGGACAGCCATAGTCAAGAGACCCAGTACTTC
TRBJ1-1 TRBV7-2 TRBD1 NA CASSLGDRATEAFF TGTGCCAGCAGCTTAGGGGACAGGGCCACTGAAGCTTTCTTT
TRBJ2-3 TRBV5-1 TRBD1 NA CASSWDRRDTQYF TGCGCCAGCAGCTGGGACAGGAGAGATACGCAGTATTTT
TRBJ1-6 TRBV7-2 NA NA CASSFGQGSCHF NA
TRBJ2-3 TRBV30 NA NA CAWSGAGGSTDTQYF TGTGCCTGGAGTGGAGCGGGTGGAAGCACAGATACGCAGTATTTT
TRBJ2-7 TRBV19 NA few CASSRTVGSGEQYF TGTGCCAGTAGTAGGACAGTTGGATCAGGCGAGCAGTACTTC
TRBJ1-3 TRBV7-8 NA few CASSSRTAGNTIYF TGTGCCAGCAGCTCCAGGACAGCTGGAAACACCATATATTTT
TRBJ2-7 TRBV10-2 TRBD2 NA CASSAGGWTHLTYEQYF TGCGCCAGCAGTGCGGGGGGATGGACCCACTTAACCTACGAGCAGTACTTC
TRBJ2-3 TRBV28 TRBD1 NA CASSYPTTGVPTDTQYF TGTGCCAGCAGTTACCCGACGACAGGGGTGCCCACAGATACGCAGTATTTT
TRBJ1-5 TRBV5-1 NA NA CASSLDGKLGQPQHF TGCGCCAGCAGCTTGGACGGGAAGTTAGGTCAGCCCCAGCATTTT
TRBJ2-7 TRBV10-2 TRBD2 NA CASSEIPGNSGGPEQYF TGCGCCAGCAGTGAGATCCCCGGTAATAGCGGGGGCCCCGAGCAGTACTTC
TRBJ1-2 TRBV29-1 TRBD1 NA CSVPTGTGFGYTF TGCAGCGTCCCCACCGGGACAGGGTTTGGCTACACCTTC
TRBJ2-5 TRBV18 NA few CASSPGLQETQYF TGTGCCAGCTCACCGGGACTTCAAGAGACCCAGTACTTC
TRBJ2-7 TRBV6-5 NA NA CASSTSLYEQYF TGTGCCAGCAGTACCTCCCTATACGAGCAGTACTTC
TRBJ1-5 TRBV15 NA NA CATSTPGGNNQPQHF TGTGCCACCAGCACCCCCGGAGGGAACAATCAGCCCCAGCATTTT
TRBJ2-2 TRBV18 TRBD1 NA CASSPPGTGANTGELFF TGTGCCAGCTCACCACCCGGGACAGGAGCGAACACCGGGGAGCTGTTTTTT
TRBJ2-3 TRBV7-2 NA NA CASSIRADTQYF TGTGCCAGCAGCATCAGGGCAGATACGCAGTATTTT
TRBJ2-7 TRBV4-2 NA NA CASSQGHLSYEQYF TGTGCCAGCAGCCAAGGACACCTCTCCTACGAGCAGTACTTC
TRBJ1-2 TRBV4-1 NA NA CASRPVEAISYGYTF TGCGCCAGCAGACCCGTTGAGGCGATCAGCTATGGCTACACCTTC
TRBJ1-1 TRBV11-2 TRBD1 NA CASSPTGGVNTEAFF TGTGCCAGCAGCCCAACAGGGGGAGTAAACACTGAAGCTTTCTTT
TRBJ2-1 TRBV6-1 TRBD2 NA CASSPAGGNNEQFF TGTGCCAGCAGCCCAGCGGGGGGTAATAATGAGCAGTTCTTC
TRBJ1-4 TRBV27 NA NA CASSRGFGGAGEKLFF TGTGCCAGCAGTAGGGGGTTTGGGGGGGCGGGGGAAAAACTGTTTTTT
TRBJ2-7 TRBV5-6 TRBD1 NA CASSIRGTGISYEQYF TGTGCCAGCAGCATTCGGGGGACAGGGATCTCCTACGAGCAGTACTTC
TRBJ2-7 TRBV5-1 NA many CASSFARGLTYEQYF TGCGCCAGCAGCTTTGCGCGGGGCCTAACCTACGAGCAGTACTTC
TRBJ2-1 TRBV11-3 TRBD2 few CASSLGGSSYNEQFF TGTGCCAGCAGCTTGGGCGGGAGCTCCTACAATGAGCAGTTCTTC
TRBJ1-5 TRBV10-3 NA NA CAISEGGEVQPQHF TGTGCCATCAGTGAAGGGGGAGAGGTTCAGCCCCAGCATTTT